Listed below are T cell receptor beta chains from one sample, sequenced in a study of OX40 agonist ivuxolimab in advanced cancers. Produced via immunoSEQ multiplex PCR; TCRdb's table is partial and in-frame only. The sample lists 75,000 to 80,000 clones, approximately 82% occurring once. The sample consisted of CD4+ or CD8+ T cells sorted from blood, taken in a trial of the OX40 agonist ivuxolimab. The source is an adult with an advanced solid tumor such as melanoma, head and neck, liver or kidney cancer. The CDR3 runs from the conserved cysteine through the conserved F or W. D genes are given only for firm matches. A clone size is listed for some rows: how often the clone was seen (once, few, many), or a class if it is expanded.

V gene,J gene,clone size,D gene,CDR3 protein,CDR3 DNA
TRBV4-1,TRBJ1-4,NA,TRBD1,CASSQEPGNRGNEKLFF,TGCGCCAGCAGCCAAGAACCTGGAAACAGGGGTAATGAAAAACTGTTTTTT
TRBV18,TRBJ1-4,NA,NA,CASSPRSGANEKLFF,TGTGCCAGCTCACCAAGGTCAGGGGCTAATGAAAAACTGTTTTTT
TRBV19,TRBJ1-1,NA,NA,CASSQGTNTEAFF,TGTGCCAGTTCTCAAGGGACGAACACTGAAGCTTTCTTT
TRBV29-1,TRBJ1-1,NA,NA,CSVGGMNTEAFF,TGCAGCGTCGGCGGCATGAACACTGAAGCTTTCTTT
TRBV13,TRBJ2-7,NA,NA,CASSLEGLDSYEQYF,TGTGCCAGCAGCTTAGAGGGACTCGACTCCTACGAGCAGTACTTC
TRBV6-5,TRBJ1-6,NA,NA,CASSYSPQPDNSPLHF,TGTGCCAGCAGTTACTCGCCACAGCCGGATAATTCACCCCTCCACTTT
TRBV30,TRBJ2-2,NA,NA,CAWKGRVNTGELFF,TGTGCCTGGAAAGGCAGGGTTAACACCGGGGAGCTGTTTTTT
TRBV5-5,TRBJ1-1,once,NA,CASSLRATEAFF,TGTGCCAGCAGCTTACGTGCCACTGAAGCTTTCTTT
TRBV11-3,TRBJ2-1,NA,TRBD2,CASSSRLAPYNEQFF,TGTGCCAGCAGCTCAAGACTAGCCCCATACAATGAGCAGTTCTTC
TRBV9,TRBJ2-2,NA,NA,CASSVAGTGELFF,TGTGCCAGCAGCGTAGCGGGCACCGGGGAGCTGTTTTTT
TRBV15,TRBJ2-5,NA,NA,CATSRDPSGQETQYF,TGTGCCACCAGCAGAGATCCCTCCGGACAAGAGACCCAGTACTTC
TRBV7-9,TRBJ1-6,few,NA,CASSPDRSYNSPLHF,TGTGCCAGCAGCCCCGACAGAAGCTATAATTCACCCCTCCACTTT
TRBV4-3,TRBJ1-3,once,TRBD1,CASSPGQASGNTIYF,TGCGCCAGCAGCCCGGGACAGGCCTCTGGAAACACCATATATTTT
TRBV14,TRBJ2-7,NA,NA,CASSRSSYEQYF,TGTGCCAGCAGCCGTAGCTCCTACGAGCAGTACTTC
TRBV5-6,TRBJ1-1,NA,TRBD1,CASSWKYRGQRNTEAFF,TGTGCCAGCAGCTGGAAGTATAGGGGGCAGAGGAACACTGAAGCTTTCTTT
TRBV18,TRBJ1-3,NA,NA,CASSPTDPQNTIYF,TGTGCCAGCTCACCAACGGACCCTCAAAACACCATATATTTT
TRBV6-1,TRBJ2-5,NA,NA,CASSESLSQETQYF,TGTGCCAGCAGTGAAAGCCTAAGTCAAGAGACCCAGTACTTC
TRBV7-2,TRBJ2-7,once,TRBD2,CASSLLGLAGGLHEQYF,TGTGCCAGCAGCTTACTGGGACTAGCGGGGGGGCTTCACGAGCAGTACTTC
TRBV6-5,TRBJ2-3,NA,TRBD2,CASSNPSGSPDTQYF,TGTGCCAGCAGTAACCCTAGCGGGAGCCCAGATACGCAGTATTTT
TRBV4-1,TRBJ1-1,NA,NA,CASSQEWGRFVAEAFF,TGCGCCAGCAGCCAAGAGTGGGGCAGGTTCGTCGCTGAAGCTTTCTTT
TRBV7-8,TRBJ2-7,NA,TRBD2,CASSFSGGGNEQYF,TGTGCCAGCAGCTTTAGCGGGGGGGGGAACGAGCAGTACTTC
TRBV7-9,TRBJ1-5,few,NA,CASSGLPGQPQHF,TGTGCCAGCAGCGGCCTACCCGGTCAGCCCCAGCATTTT
TRBV5-5,TRBJ2-7,once,NA,CASSLGPRWADEQYF,TGTGCCAGCAGCTTGGGTCCTAGGTGGGCTGACGAGCAGTACTTC
TRBV29-1,TRBJ2-6,NA,NA,CSAQQGPGANVLTF,TGCAGCGCCCAACAAGGCCCTGGGGCCAACGTCCTGACTTTC
TRBV27,TRBJ1-3,NA,TRBD1,CASSPGQGLISGNTIYF,TGTGCCAGCAGCCCCGGACAGGGCCTCATCTCTGGAAACACCATATATTTT
TRBV7-2,TRBJ2-3,NA,NA,CASTYVGGLSTDTQYF,TGTGCCAGCACTTATGTGGGGGGTCTCAGCACAGATACGCAGTATTTT
TRBV30,TRBJ2-7,NA,NA,CAWKTMGHRSYEQYF,TGTGCCTGGAAAACGATGGGACATCGCTCCTACGAGCAGTACTTC
TRBV29-1,TRBJ1-2,NA,TRBD1,CSVPTGDRAYGYTF,TGCAGCGTTCCCACGGGAGACAGGGCCTATGGCTACACCTTC
TRBV6-6,TRBJ1-5,NA,TRBD1,CASSLQGAQPQHF,TGTGCCAGCAGTTTACAGGGGGCTCAGCCCCAGCATTTT
TRBV6-6,TRBJ2-7,NA,NA,CASRDQGREQYF,TGTGCCAGCAGAGATCAGGGACGGGAGCAGTACTTC
TRBV5-4,TRBJ1-6,few,NA,CASSLVGGRSNSPLHF,TGTGCCAGCAGCTTGGTAGGGGGGCGTAGTAATTCACCCCTCCACTTT
TRBV5-4,TRBJ2-1,NA,NA,CASSIGLGAGWNEQFF,TGTGCCAGCAGCATCGGTTTGGGCGCCGGGTGGAATGAGCAGTTCTTC
TRBV5-1,TRBJ1-2,NA,TRBD1,CASSSGGDRGAHGYTF,TGCGCCAGCAGCTCCGGAGGGGACAGGGGGGCCCATGGCTACACCTTC
TRBV10-3,TRBJ2-7,NA,TRBD1,CAIRNSGTGYEQYF,TGTGCCATCAGGAACTCCGGGACAGGCTACGAGCAGTACTTC
TRBV12-5,TRBJ1-5,NA,NA,CASGFSGQPQHF,TGTGCTAGTGGTTTTTCGGGGCAGCCCCAGCATTTT
TRBV10-3,TRBJ1-6,NA,NA,CAISESGLGLRIHSPLHF,TGTGCCATCAGTGAGAGTGGCTTAGGCCTCAGGATACATTCACCCCTCCACTTT
TRBV6-6,TRBJ1-6,NA,NA,CASRDLNTPPLHF,TGTGCCAGCAGGGATTTGAATACCCCACCCCTCCACTTT
TRBV6-6,TRBJ1-3,few,TRBD1,CASRRGTGHSGNTIYF,TGTGCCAGCAGACGAGGGACAGGGCACTCTGGAAACACCATATATTTT
TRBV5-1,TRBJ2-7,once,TRBD2,CASSLGSGERYEQYF,TGCGCCAGCAGCTTGGGTAGCGGGGAGCGTTACGAGCAGTACTTC
TRBV10-3,TRBJ1-2,many,TRBD1,CAISDPDRGRGYTF,TGTGCCATCAGTGACCCCGACAGGGGGCGAGGCTACACCTTC
TRBV29-1,TRBJ2-7,NA,TRBD2,CSGASGPGGEQYF,TGCAGCGGAGCTAGCGGGCCCGGGGGGGAGCAGTACTTC
TRBV11-2,TRBJ2-5,NA,NA,CASSFQGAQETQYF,TGTGCCAGCAGCTTCCAGGGAGCTCAAGAGACCCAGTACTTC
TRBV5-4,TRBJ2-3,NA,NA,CASSLGGRGRPGDTQYF,TGTGCCAGCAGCTTGGGAGGTCGGGGACGACCTGGAGATACGCAGTATTTT
TRBV11-2,TRBJ1-2,NA,NA,CASSLMRGNNYGYTF,TGTGCCAGCAGCCTGATGCGGGGGAATAACTATGGCTACACCTTC
TRBV6-5,TRBJ1-1,NA,TRBD1,CASRLQGGTEAFF,TGTGCCAGCCGGTTGCAGGGGGGGACTGAAGCTTTCTTT
TRBV7-2,TRBJ2-1,NA,NA,CASSLGAGLAVTLYNEQFF,TGTGCCAGCAGCTTAGGTGCGGGGTTAGCGGTCACCCTGTACAATGAGCAGTTCTTC
TRBV9,TRBJ2-5,NA,TRBD1,CASSATGTEETQYF,TGTGCCAGCAGCGCGACAGGGACGGAGGAGACCCAGTACTTC
TRBV30,TRBJ1-4,NA,NA,CAWSVGFLSGRAAEKLFF,TGTGCCTGGAGTGTAGGCTTCTTGAGTGGACGGGCGGCTGAAAAACTGTTTTTT
TRBV6-6,TRBJ1-2,NA,NA,CASILSNSGTIDGYTF,TGTGCCAGCATCTTAAGCAACTCCGGGACTATCGATGGCTACACCTTC
TRBV5-1,TRBJ2-2,NA,NA,CASSLLYQGATGELFF,TGCGCCAGCAGCTTGCTTTATCAAGGGGCCACCGGGGAGCTGTTTTTT
TRBV5-6,TRBJ1-1,NA,NA,CASSLVGTDNTEAFF,TGTGCCAGCAGCTTGGTAGGGACGGACAACACTGAAGCTTTCTTT
TRBV14,TRBJ2-6,NA,NA,CASSPVGIGANVLTF,TGTGCCAGCAGCCCGGTCGGCATTGGGGCCAACGTCCTGACTTTC